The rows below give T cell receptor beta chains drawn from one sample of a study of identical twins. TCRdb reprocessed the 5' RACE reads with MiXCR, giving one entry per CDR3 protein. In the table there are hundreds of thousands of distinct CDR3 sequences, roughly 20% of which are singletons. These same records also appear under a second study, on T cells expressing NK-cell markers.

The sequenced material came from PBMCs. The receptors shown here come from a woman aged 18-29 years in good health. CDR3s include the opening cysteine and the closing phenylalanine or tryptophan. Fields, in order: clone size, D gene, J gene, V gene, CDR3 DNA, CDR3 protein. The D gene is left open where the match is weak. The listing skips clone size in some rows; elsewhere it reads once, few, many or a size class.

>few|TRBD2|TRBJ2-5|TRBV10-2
TGCGCCAGCTTGGCTAGCGGGTCAAAAGAGACCCAGTACTTC
CASLASGSKETQYF
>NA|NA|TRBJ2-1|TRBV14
TGTGCCAGCAGCCAAGATGCGGCTTACAATGAGCAGTTCTTC
CASSQDAAYNEQFF
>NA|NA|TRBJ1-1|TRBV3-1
TGTGCCAGCAGCCAAGGGCCGGTTACGAACACTGAAGCTTTCTTT
CASSQGPVTNTEAFF
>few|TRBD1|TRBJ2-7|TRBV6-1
TGTGCCAGCGTCCGGAGACAGGGGGACTACGAGCAGTACTTC
CASVRRQGDYEQYF
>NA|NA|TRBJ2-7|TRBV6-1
TGTGCCAGCAGAAGGGACATTCGGGGCTCTGAGCAGTACTTC
CASRRDIRGSEQYF
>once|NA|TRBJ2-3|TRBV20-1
TGCAGTGCTGCCCCCCGGGATACGCAGTATTTT
CSAAPRDTQYF
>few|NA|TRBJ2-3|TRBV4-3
TGCGCCAGCAGCCAAGACACGAGCACAGATACGCAGTATTTT
CASSQDTSTDTQYF
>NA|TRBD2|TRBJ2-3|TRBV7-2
TGTGCCAGCAGCAATAGCGGCGGGACTAGCGGGAGCAGGCGCACGCAGTATTTT
CASSNSGGTSGSRRTQYF
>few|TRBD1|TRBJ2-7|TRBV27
TGTGCCAGCAGTTTCCGGGACAGGGGACCCTACGAGCAGTACTTC
CASSFRDRGPYEQYF
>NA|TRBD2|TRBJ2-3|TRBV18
TGTGCCAGCTCCCCCCCGGCACTAGCGGGGGTTACAGATACGCAGTATTTT
CASSPPALAGVTDTQYF
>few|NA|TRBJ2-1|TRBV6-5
TGTGCCAGCAGTTACGCGGGCGCGGGGGCGAGCTCCTACAATGAGCAGTTCTTC
CASSYAGAGASSYNEQFF
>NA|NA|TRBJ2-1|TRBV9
TGTGCCAGCAGCGTAGATGGGGGGAGTTGGTACAATGAGCAGTTCTTC
CASSVDGGSWYNEQFF
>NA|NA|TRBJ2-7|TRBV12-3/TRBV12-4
TGTGCCAGCAGTTTAAGTGGACTCCGCCGCGAGCAGTACTTC
CASSLSGLRREQYF
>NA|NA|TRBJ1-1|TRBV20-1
TGCAGTGCTAGGGGACCGTTTGGGACTTTCTTT
CSARGPFGTFF
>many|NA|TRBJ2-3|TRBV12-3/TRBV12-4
TGTGCCAGCAGTTTAGGAGCGGGCCGCACAGATACGCAGTATTTT
CASSLGAGRTDTQYF
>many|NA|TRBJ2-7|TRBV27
TGTGCCAGCAGTTTTGGCAGGGGCTACGAGCAGTACTTC
CASSFGRGYEQYF
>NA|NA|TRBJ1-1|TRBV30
TGTGCCTGGAGTCCCCTCGAAGCTACCAACACTGAAGCTTTCTTT
CAWSPLEATNTEAFF
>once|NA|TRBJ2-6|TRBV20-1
TGCAGTGCCCGCAAGGGGGGCTCTGGGGCCAACGTCCTGACTTTC
CSARKGGSGANVLTF
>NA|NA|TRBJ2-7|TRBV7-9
TGTGCCAGCAGCCCCGAAGCCCCCTACGAGCAGTACTTC
CASSPEAPYEQYF
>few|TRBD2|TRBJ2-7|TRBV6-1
TGTGCCTCGAAAACGGGAGGGCCTAACTACGAGCAGTACTTC
CASKTGGPNYEQYF
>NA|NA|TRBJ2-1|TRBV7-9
TGTGCCAGCAGCTTAGGACCACAGAAGGAGTTCTTC
CASSLGPQKEFF
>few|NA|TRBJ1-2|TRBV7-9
TGTGCCAGCAGCTCCGGTGTGGGGGGTGGTAACTATGGCTACACCTTC
CASSSGVGGGNYGYTF
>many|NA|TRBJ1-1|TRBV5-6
TGTGCCAGCAGCTGGGGGGTGAACACTGAAGCTTTCTTT
CASSWGVNTEAFF
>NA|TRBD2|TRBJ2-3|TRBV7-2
TGTGCCAGCAGCTTGAGAGCGGGAGATGCAGATACGCAGTATTTT
CASSLRAGDADTQYF
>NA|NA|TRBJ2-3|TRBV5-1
TGCGCCAGCAGCCTCGGGACTCACACAGATACGCAGTATTTT
CASSLGTHTDTQYF
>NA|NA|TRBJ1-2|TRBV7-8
TGTGCCAGCAGTTACCCCACCGATAATTACGGCTACACCTTC
CASSYPTDNYGYTF
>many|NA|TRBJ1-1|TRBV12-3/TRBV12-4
TGTGCCAGCAGTCGGACACAGAACACTGAAGCTTTCTTT
CASSRTQNTEAFF
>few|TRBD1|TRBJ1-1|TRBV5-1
TGCGCCAGCAGCCTAGCACCTCAGGGGGCCGTCACTGAAGCTTTCTTT
CASSLAPQGAVTEAFF
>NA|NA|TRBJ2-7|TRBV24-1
TGTGCCACCAGTGATTTCGACCCCTGCTACGAGCAGTACTTC
CATSDFDPCYEQYF
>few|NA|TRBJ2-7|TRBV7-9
TGTGCCAGCAGTTTCATGGGGGCGCGGGAGCAGTACTTC
CASSFMGAREQYF
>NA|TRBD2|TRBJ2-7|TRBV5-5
TGTGCCAGCGGGCTAGCGGAAGCCTACGAGCAGTACTTC
CASGLAEAYEQYF
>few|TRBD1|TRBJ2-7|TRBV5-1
TGCGCCAGCAGCTTGGAGGGGGCGCAATACTACGAGCAGTACTTC
CASSLEGAQYYEQYF
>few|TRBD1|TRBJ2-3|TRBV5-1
TGCGCCAGCAGCCCCCGTGACAGGGGTCATACGCAGTATTTT
CASSPRDRGHTQYF
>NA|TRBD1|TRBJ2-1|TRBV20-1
TGCAGTGCTAGCGAGGGGGCGCGCAACAATGAGCAGTTCTTC
CSASEGARNNEQFF
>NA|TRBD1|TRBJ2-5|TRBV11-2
TGTGCCAGCAGCCAAGTGGGGACAGGAGAACAAGAGACCCAGTACTTC
CASSQVGTGEQETQYF
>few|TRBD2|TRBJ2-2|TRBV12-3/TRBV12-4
TGTGCCAGCAGCCCCCTCAGCGGGAGGGCCCCCGGGGAGCTGTTTTTT
CASSPLSGRAPGELFF
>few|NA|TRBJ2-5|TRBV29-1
TGCAGCGTTGAGTCTGGCGGGGAGACCCAGTACTTC
CSVESGGETQYF
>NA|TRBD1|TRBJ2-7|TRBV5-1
TGCGCCACAGCCGGGACAGGGGACTCCGAGCAGTACTTC
CATAGTGDSEQYF
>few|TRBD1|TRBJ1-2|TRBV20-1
TGCAGTGCTCCTGGACAGGGCCATGGCTACACCTTC
CSAPGQGHGYTF
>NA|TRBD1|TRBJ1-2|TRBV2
TGTGCCACCCGAGACAGGGCCAACTATGGCTACACCTTC
CATRDRANYGYTF
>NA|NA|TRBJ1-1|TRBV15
TGTGCCACCAGGCCCTTGGACAGATTGCGCATGAACACTGAAGCTTTCTTT
CATRPLDRLRMNTEAFF
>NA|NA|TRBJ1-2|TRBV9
TGTGCCAGCAGCGTAGGCAGCCCCTATGGCTACACCTTC
CASSVGSPYGYTF
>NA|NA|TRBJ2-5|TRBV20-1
TGCAGTGCAACTAGGGGCGGCCAAGAGACCCAGTACTTC
CSATRGGQETQYF
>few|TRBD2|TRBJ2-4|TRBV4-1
TGCGCCAGCAGCCAAGAATTCCAGGGACTAGCGGGAGTGGATGGGGAGAACATTCAGTACTTC
CASSQEFQGLAGVDGENIQYF
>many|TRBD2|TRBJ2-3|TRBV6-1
TGTGCCAGCAGTGAAGCATGGCTAGCGGAACTCACAGATACGCAGTATTTT
CASSEAWLAELTDTQYF
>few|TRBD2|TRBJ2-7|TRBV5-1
TGCGCCAGCAGCTCGGGACTAGCGGGAGGTACCTACGAGCAGTACTTC
CASSSGLAGGTYEQYF
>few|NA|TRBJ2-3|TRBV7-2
TGTGCCAGCAGCACTGAGCGGGTGACAGATACGCAGTATTTT
CASSTERVTDTQYF
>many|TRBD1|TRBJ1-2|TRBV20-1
TGCAGTGCTAGAGATTTCGCAGGGGGGTCTGGCTACACCTTC
CSARDFAGGSGYTF
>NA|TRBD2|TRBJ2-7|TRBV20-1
TGCAGTGCCCACCGGACTAGCGGTACCTACGAGCAGTACTTC
CSAHRTSGTYEQYF
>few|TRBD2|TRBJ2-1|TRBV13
TGTGCCAGCAGCTTAGGTTTAGCGGGAGAGGCCTACAATGAGCAGTTCTTC
CASSLGLAGEAYNEQFF
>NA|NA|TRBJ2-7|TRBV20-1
TGCAGTGCTAGCCATGCAGCCTACGAGCAGTACTTC
CSASHAAYEQYF
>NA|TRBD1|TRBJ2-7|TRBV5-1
TGCGCCAGCAGCATACGGACAGGGAAATCCTACGAGCAGTACTTC
CASSIRTGKSYEQYF